This T cell receptor beta chain was sequenced during a study of blood T cell repertoires in COVID-19. Study overall: PBMCs, B-cell-depleted T cells, or T cells were the source of the cDNA or gDNA that made up the material.

Under the authors' procedure: From reference gene primer amplification, estimates of nucleated cell counts were derived. Only in-frame clones appear in the TCRdb table, and some are missing; sequencing was by immunoSEQ multiplex PCR. V and J calls plus clone size are reproduced from that table; the DNA served to infer D and trimming. In the table there are roughly 150,000 clones, roughly 84% of which are singletons. This CDR3 is built from 13 residues. V shed 7 bases, J shed 6 bases, and the junction held 11 bases outside the gene matches. Germline V lookup: CDR1 SQVTM, CDR2 ANQGSEA. The receptor comes from a woman aged 80 or older with active or convalescent COVID-19. V gene TRBV29-1 combines with J gene TRBJ1-2, with 7 bases fitting TRBD1. Sequenced material: peripheral blood. CDR3 residues: CSALIQGLNGYTF. In DNA, the CDR3 is TGCAGCGCCCTAATACAGGGGTTGAATGGCTACACCTTC.